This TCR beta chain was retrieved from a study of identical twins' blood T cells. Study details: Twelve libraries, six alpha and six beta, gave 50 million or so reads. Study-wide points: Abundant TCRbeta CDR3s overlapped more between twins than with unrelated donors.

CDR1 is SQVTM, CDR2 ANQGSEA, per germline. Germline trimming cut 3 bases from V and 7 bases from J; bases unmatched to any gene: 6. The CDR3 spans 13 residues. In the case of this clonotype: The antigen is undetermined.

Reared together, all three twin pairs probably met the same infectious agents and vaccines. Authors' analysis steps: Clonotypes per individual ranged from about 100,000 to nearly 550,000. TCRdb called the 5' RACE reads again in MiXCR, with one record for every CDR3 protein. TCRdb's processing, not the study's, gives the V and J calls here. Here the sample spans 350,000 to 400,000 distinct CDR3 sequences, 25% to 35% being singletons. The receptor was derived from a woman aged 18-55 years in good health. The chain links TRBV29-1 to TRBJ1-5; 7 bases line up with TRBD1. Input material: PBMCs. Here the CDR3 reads CSVEVTGDQPQHF. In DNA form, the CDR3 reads TGCAGCGTTGAGGTTACAGGGGACCAGCCCCAGCATTTT.